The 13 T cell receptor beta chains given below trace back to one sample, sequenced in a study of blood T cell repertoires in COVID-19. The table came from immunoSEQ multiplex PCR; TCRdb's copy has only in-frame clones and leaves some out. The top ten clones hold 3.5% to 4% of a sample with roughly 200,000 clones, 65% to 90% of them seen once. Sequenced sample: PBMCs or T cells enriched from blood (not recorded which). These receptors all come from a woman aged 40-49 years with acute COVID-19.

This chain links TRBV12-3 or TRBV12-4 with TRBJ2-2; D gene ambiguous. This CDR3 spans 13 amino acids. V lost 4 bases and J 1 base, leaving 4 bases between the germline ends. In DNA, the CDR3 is TGTGCCAGCAGTTCTAAGAACACCGGGGAGCTGTTTTTT. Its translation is CASSSKNTGELFF.

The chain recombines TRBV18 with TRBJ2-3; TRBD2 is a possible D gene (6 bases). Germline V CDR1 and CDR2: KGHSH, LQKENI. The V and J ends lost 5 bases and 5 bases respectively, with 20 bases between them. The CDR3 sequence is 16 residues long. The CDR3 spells CASSAGSSGHLDTQYF. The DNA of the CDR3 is TGTGCCAGCTCAGCCGGGAGTAGCGGCCACTTAGATACGCAGTATTTT.

CDR3: CASSPGTSGSRTDTQYF. The CDR3, as DNA: TGTGCCAGCAGTCCCGGGACTAGCGGGAGCCGCACAGATACGCAGTATTTT. The chain has TRBV27 and TRBJ2-3; 14 bases are a match to TRBD2. Germline assignment: CDR1 MNHEY and CDR2 SMNVEV (reference sequence). This CDR3 has 17 residues. With V trimmed by 5 bases and J by 1 base, 5 bases remained unmatched.

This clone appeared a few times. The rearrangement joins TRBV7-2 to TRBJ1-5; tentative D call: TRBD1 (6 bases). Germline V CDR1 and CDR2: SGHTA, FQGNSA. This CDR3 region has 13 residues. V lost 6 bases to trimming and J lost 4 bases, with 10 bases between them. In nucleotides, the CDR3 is TGTGCCAGCAGTAGGGGGAAGAATCAGCCCCAGCATTTT. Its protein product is CASSRGKNQPQHF.

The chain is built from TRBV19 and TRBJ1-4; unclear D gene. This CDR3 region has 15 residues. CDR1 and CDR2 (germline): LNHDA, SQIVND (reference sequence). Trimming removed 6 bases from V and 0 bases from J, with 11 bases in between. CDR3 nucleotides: TGTGCCAGTAGGGAGACGGGTACAACTAATGAAAAACTGTTTTTT. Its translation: CASRETGTTNEKLFF.

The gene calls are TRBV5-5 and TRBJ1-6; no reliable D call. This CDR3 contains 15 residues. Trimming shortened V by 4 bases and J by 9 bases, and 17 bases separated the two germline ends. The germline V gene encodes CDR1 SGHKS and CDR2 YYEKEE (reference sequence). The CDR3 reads CASSVTRGTPSPLHF. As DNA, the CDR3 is TGTGCCAGCAGCGTTACCCGGGGTACACCTTCACCCCTCCACTTT.

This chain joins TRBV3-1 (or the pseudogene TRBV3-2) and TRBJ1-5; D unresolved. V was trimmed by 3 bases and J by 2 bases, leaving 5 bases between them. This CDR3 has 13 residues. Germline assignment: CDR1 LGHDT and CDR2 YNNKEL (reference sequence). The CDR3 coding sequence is TGTGCCAGCAGCCACACTGGCAATCAGCCCCAGCATTTT. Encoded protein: CASSHTGNQPQHF.

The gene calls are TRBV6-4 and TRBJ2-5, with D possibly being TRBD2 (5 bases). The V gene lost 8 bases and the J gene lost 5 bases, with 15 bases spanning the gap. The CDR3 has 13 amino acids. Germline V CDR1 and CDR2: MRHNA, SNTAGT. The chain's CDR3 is CASSPGPGETQYF. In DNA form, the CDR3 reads TGTGCCAGCTCACCGGGTCCGGGGGAGACCCAGTACTTC.

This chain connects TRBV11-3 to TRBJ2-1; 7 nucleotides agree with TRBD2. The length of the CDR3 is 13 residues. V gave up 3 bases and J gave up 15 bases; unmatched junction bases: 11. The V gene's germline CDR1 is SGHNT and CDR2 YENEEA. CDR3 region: CASSFQGGRIRFF. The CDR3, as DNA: TGTGCCAGCAGCTTTCAAGGCGGGAGAATACGGTTCTTC.

The chain's CDR3 is CASPPPSGRVRETQYF. CDR3 sequence (DNA): TGTGCCAGCCCCCCGCCTAGCGGGAGGGTAAGAGAGACCCAGTACTTC. V is TRBV6-4 and J is TRBJ2-5; TRBD2 matches at 12 bases. The V and J ends lost 8 bases and 4 bases, in that order; junction bases with no gene match: 11. CDR1 MRHNA and CDR2 SNTAGT come from the germline V gene. The CDR3 is 16 residues long.

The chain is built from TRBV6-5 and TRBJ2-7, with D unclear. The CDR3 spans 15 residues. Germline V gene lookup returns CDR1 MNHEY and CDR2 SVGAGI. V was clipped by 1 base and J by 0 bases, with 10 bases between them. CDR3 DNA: TGTGCCAGCAGTTACTACGGCGGCAGCTCCTACGAGCAGTACTTC. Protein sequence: CASSYYGGSSYEQYF.

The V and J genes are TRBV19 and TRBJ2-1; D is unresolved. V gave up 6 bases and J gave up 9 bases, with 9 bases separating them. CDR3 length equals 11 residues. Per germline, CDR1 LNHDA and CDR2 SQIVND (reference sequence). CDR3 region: CASSFSREQFF. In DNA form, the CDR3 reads TGTGCCAGTAGCTTCTCGCGTGAGCAGTTCTTC.

The CDR3 region is CASIDRGQSYEQYF. In DNA, the CDR3 is TGTGCCAGCATCGACAGGGGGCAATCCTACGAGCAGTACTTC. The chain couples TRBV6-5 to TRBJ2-7, with 10 nucleotides matching TRBD1. Unmatched junction bases numbered 4, after V lost 7 bases and J lost 1 base. The CDR3 runs 14 residues. Germline V CDR1 and CDR2: MNHEY, SVGAGI.